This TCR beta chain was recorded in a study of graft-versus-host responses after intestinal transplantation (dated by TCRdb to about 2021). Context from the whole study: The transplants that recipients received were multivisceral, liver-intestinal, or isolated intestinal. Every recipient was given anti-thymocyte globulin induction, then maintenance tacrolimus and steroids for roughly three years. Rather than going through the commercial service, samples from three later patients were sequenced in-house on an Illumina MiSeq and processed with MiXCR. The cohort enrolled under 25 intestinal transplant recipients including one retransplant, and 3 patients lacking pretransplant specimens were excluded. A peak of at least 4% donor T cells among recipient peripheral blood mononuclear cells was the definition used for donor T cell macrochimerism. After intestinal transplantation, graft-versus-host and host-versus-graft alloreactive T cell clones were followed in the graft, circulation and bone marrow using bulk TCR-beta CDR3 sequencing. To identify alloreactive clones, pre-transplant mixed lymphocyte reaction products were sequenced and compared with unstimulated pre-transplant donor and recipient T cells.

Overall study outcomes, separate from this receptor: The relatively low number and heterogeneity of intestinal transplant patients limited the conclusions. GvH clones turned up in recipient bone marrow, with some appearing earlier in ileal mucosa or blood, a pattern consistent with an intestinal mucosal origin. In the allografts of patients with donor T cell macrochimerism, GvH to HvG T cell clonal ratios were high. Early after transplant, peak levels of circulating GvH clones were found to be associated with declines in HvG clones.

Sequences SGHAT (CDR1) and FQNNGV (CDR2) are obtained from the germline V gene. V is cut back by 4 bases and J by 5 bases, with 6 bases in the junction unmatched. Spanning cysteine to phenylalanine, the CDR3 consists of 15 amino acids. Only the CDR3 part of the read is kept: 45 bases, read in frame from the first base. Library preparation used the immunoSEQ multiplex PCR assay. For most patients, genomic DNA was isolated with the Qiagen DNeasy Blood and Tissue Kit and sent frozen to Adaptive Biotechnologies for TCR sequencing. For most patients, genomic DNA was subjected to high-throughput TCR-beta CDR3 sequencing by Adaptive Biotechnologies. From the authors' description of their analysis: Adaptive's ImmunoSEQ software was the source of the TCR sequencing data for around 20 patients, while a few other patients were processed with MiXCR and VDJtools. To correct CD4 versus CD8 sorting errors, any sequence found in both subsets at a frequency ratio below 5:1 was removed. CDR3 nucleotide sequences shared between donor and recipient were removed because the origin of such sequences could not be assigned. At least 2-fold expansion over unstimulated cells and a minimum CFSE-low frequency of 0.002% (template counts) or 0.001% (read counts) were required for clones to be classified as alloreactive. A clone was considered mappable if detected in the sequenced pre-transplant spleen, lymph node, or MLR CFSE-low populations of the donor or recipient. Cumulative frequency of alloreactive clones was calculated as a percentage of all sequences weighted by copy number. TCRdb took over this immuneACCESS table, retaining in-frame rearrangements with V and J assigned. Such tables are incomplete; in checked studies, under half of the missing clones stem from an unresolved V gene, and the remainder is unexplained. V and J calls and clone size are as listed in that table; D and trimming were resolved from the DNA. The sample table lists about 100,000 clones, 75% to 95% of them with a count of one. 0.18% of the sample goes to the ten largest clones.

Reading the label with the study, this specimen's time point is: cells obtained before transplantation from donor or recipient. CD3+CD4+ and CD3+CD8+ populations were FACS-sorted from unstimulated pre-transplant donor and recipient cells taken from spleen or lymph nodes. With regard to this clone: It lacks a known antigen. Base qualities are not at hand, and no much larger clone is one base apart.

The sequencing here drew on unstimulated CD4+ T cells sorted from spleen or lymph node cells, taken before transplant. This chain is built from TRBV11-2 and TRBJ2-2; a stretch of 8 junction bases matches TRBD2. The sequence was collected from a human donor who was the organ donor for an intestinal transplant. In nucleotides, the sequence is TGTGCCAGCAGCTCAGGACTAGCAGGGACCGGGGAGCTGTTTTTT. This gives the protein CASSSGLAGTGELFF.